These 2 T cell receptor beta chains share one sample of origin, sequenced in a study of CD8 T cells in ankylosing spondylitis. TCRdb reanalysed the 5' RACE reads using MiXCR and keeps one entry per CDR3 protein. The repertoire holds under 250,000 distinct CDR3 sequences, roughly 32% seen once, with 4% to 5% in the top ten. Specimen: blood, either unsorted or a sorted T cell fraction (not recorded which). These receptors were taken from a male donor with ankylosing spondylitis or in good health (not recorded which).

This clonotype was counted ten times or more. The J gene is TRBJ2-3, the V gene TRBV20-1, with D perhaps matching TRBD2 (5 bases). Per germline, CDR1 DFQATT and CDR2 SNEGSKA (reference sequence). This CDR3 has 14 amino acids. V was trimmed by 3 bases and J by 2 bases, leaving 12 bases between them. The CDR3 sequence is CSASSGGSTDTQYF. CDR3 nucleotide sequence: TGCAGTGCTAGTTCCGGAGGATCCACAGATACGCAGTATTTT.

The V call is TRBV20-1, the J call TRBJ1-2; D ambiguous. V was clipped by 5 bases and J by 7 bases, with 8 bases between them. Germline values: CDR1 DFQATT, CDR2 SNEGSKA (reference sequence). The CDR3 spans 10 residues. CDR3 bases: TGCAGTGCTGGATGGCCTGGCTACACCTTC. Protein product: CSAGWPGYTF.